The 18 T cell receptor beta chains given below trace back to one sample, sequenced in a study of cytomegalovirus exposure and HLA in healthy donors. PCR amplification relied on 60 Vbeta primers (plus 13 Jbeta primers). Clones were read by immunoSEQ multiplex PCR, and TCRdb kept only the in-frame ones, dropping some. Found here are about 69,000 clones, about 70% of them singletons; the top ten hold over 2.5%. The sequenced material came from PBMCs. The receptors were gathered from a man younger than 30 in good health and CMV-seronegative.

The rearrangement joins TRBV2 to TRBJ1-2; a possible D gene is TRBD1 (6 bases). The CDR3 covers 14 residues. The germline V and J ends were trimmed by 4 bases and 7 bases, with 16 bases remaining between them. Per the germline V gene, CDR1 is SNHLY and CDR2 is FYNNEI. The CDR3 DNA reads TGTGCCAGCAGTGGCGATACAGGGTTGGCTGGCTACACCTTC. Translation: CASSGDTGLAGYTF.

This clone was counted between two and nine times. The V call is TRBV5-1, the J call TRBJ2-2; 13 nucleotides align to TRBD2. From germline, CDR1 is SGHRS and CDR2 YFSETQ. The ends lost 4 bases at V and 0 bases at J; junction bases unmatched: 12. This CDR3 has 20 residues. For the CDR3, the DNA is TGCGCCAGCAGCCGGAATCGACTAGCGGGGGGACGATCGAACACCGGGGAGCTGTTTTTT. It is translated as CASSRNRLAGGRSNTGELFF.

The chain combines TRBV9 with TRBJ2-3; tentative D call: TRBD1 (6 bases). The V end was cut by 5 bases, the J end by 2 bases, with 15 bases between. Germline values: CDR1 SGDLS, CDR2 YYNGEE. The length of the CDR3 is 15 residues. The CDR3 sequence: CASSEQGGYTDTQYF. The CDR3 region has the DNA TGTGCCAGCAGTGAACAGGGCGGGTACACAGATACGCAGTATTTT.

This sequence joins TRBV7-2 and TRBJ1-5; TRBD1 is a possible D gene (6 bases). Germline CDR1 is SGHTA and CDR2 is FQGNSA. The CDR3 totals 17 residues. Trimming left V 5 bases short and J 1 base short, with 18 bases between. The CDR3 loop reads CASSQRGGRVSNQPQHF. CDR3 in DNA: TGTGCCAGCAGCCAAAGGGGGGGTAGGGTAAGCAATCAGCCCCAGCATTTT.

This sequence joins TRBV5-6 and TRBJ2-6; 9 bases are a match to TRBD1. In germline, CDR1 is SGHDT, CDR2 YYEEEE. The V and J ends lost 4 bases and 2 bases, in that order; junction bases with no gene match: 13. The CDR3 covers 19 residues. CDR3 residues: CASSPSGQGFLTGANVLTF. In nucleotides, the CDR3 is TGTGCCAGCAGCCCCTCGGGACAGGGATTCCTCACTGGGGCCAACGTCCTGACTTTC.

The CDR3 DNA is TGTGCCAGCAGTTACCTAGATTGGCTTAGCACAGATACGCAGTATTTT. The encoded protein is CASSYLDWLSTDTQYF. The chain employs TRBV28 and TRBJ2-3; D gene uncertain. The CDR3 sequence is 16 residues long. Germline V gives CDR1 MDHEN, CDR2 SYDVKM. Trimming shortened V by 4 bases and J by 0 bases, and 14 bases separated the two germline ends.

The rearrangement joins TRBV7-9 to TRBJ2-1, with TRBD1 matching 9 bases. Germline V lookup: CDR1 SEHNR, CDR2 FQNEAQ (reference sequence). CDR3 size: 14 residues. J was trimmed by 8 bases and V by 1 base; bases with no gene match: 3. CDR3 in amino acids: CASSLGDRVDEQFF. CDR3 DNA sequence: TGTGCCAGCAGCTTAGGGGACAGGGTGGATGAGCAGTTCTTC.

The chain is built from TRBV19 and TRBJ1-4; perhaps TRBD1 as D (5 bases). Germline V CDR1 and CDR2: LNHDA, SQIVND (reference sequence). Trimming removed 6 bases at V and 5 bases at J, with 19 bases between. The length of the CDR3 is 16 residues. Here the CDR3 DNA reads TGTGCCAGTAGCGTGCCCAGGGTCCGGGGGAATGAAAAACTGTTTTTT. Amino acids: CASSVPRVRGNEKLFF. The whole variable domain, filled in from reference TRBV19 and TRBJ1-4, reads DGGITQSPKYLFRKEGQNVTLSCEQNLNHDAMYWYRQDPGQGLRLIYYSQIVNDFQKGDIAEGYSVSREKKESFPLTVTSAQKNPTAFYLCASSVPRVRGNEKLFFGSGTQLSVL.

The chain links TRBV2 to TRBJ2-5; 7 bases match TRBD2. This CDR3 spans 14 amino acids. Germline V gene lookup returns CDR1 SNHLY and CDR2 FYNNEI. The V and J ends lost 7 bases and 1 base, in that order; junction bases with no gene match: 6. CDR3 sequence (DNA): TGTGCCAGCACCCGGGGGAGGGTCCAAGAGACCCAGTACTTC. Amino acid sequence: CASTRGRVQETQYF.

The V call is TRBV29-1, the J call TRBJ2-2, with D possibly matching TRBD2 (5 bases). CDR1 and CDR2 (germline): SQVTM, ANQGSEA. V shed 1 base and J shed 3 bases, with 12 bases lying between them. This CDR3 comprises 15 residues. The CDR3 DNA follows: TGCAGCGTTGAAGGGGTAGCGAATTACACCGGGGAGCTGTTTTTT. Protein: CSVEGVANYTGELFF.

Points on this clone: This same CDR3 is encoded by further DNA sequences in the sample. The chain recombines TRBV7-9 with TRBJ1-2, with D possibly TRBD1 on 5 matching bases. The CDR3 covers 15 residues. V lost 5 bases and J 5 bases, leaving 18 bases between the germline ends. Germline assignment: CDR1 SEHNR and CDR2 FQNEAQ (reference sequence). The CDR3 region is CASSPQAWAAYGYTF. CDR3 in DNA: TGTGCCAGCAGCCCACAGGCTTGGGCCGCATATGGCTACACCTTC. Together with reference TRBV7-9 and TRBJ1-2, the CDR3 gives the full variable domain: DTGVSQNPRHKITKRGQNVTFRCDPISEHNRLYWYRQTLGQGPEFLTYFQNEAQLEKSRLLSDRFSAERPKGSFSTLEIQRTEQGDSAMYLCASSPQAWAAYGYTFGSGTRLTVV.

The chain has TRBV11-2 and TRBJ1-6; possibly TRBD1 for D (6 bases). Deletions cut 3 bases from V and 6 bases from J, with 18 bases between. This CDR3 region has 17 residues. Germline V gene data show CDR1 as SGHAT and CDR2 as FQNNGV. The CDR3 coding sequence is TGTGCCAGCAGCTTTAAACAGGGCCAGGGGAGTAATTCACCCCTCCACTTT. Translated: CASSFKQGQGSNSPLHF. Full variable domain (remainder filled in from reference TRBV11-2 and TRBJ1-6): EAGVAQSPRYKIIEKRQSVAFWCNPISGHATLYWYQQILGQGPKLLIQFQNNGVVDDSQLPKDRFSAERLKGVDSTLKIQPAKLEDSAVYLCASSFKQGQGSNSPLHFGNGTRLTVT.

The gene calls are TRBV5-6 and TRBJ1-5; the match to TRBD1 covers 8 bases. Germline values: CDR1 SGHDT, CDR2 YYEEEE. The CDR3 covers 15 residues. The V gene end was trimmed by 2 bases and the J gene end by 4 bases; junction bases not matched to a gene: 5. CDR3 residues: CASSFGQGRNQPQHF. In nucleotides, the CDR3 is TGTGCCAGCAGCTTTGGACAGGGTCGGAATCAGCCCCAGCATTTT.

The gene calls are TRBV11-2 and TRBJ2-5; TRBD2 matches at 9 bases. Looked up from germline, CDR1 is SGHAT and CDR2 is FQNNGV. There are 15 residues in the CDR3. The J segment lost 5 bases and the V segment lost 0 bases, leaving 4 bases of the junction unmatched. As DNA, the CDR3 is TGTGCCAGCAGCTTAGAGGGGACTAGCTACGAGACCCAGTACTTC. Amino acids: CASSLEGTSYETQYF. Filled out from reference TRBV11-2 and TRBJ2-5, the complete variable domain reads EAGVAQSPRYKIIEKRQSVAFWCNPISGHATLYWYQQILGQGPKLLIQFQNNGVVDDSQLPKDRFSAERLKGVDSTLKIQPAKLEDSAVYLCASSLEGTSYETQYFGPGTRLLVL.

The CDR3 DNA sequence: TGTGCCAGCAGTTTCCGGGACACATATTTGGAGGAAGCTTTCTTT. Translating gives CASSFRDTYLEEAFF. This sequence joins TRBV28 and TRBJ1-1; a weak D match, TRBD1 (6 bases). There are 15 residues in the CDR3. CDR1 MDHEN and CDR2 SYDVKM come from the germline V gene. Trimming left V 3 bases short and J 8 bases short, with 19 bases between.

The V gene is TRBV6-1, the J gene TRBJ2-7; TRBD1 matches 7 bases. V dropped 10 bases and J dropped 2; count of bases not matched to a gene: 5. This CDR3 comprises 12 residues. Germline loops: CDR1 MNHNS, CDR2 SASEGT. The CDR3 coding sequence is TGTGCCACCAGACAGGGAGCCTACGAGCAGTACTTC. This gives the protein CATRQGAYEQYF.

CDR3 amino acids: CASKVAGYTDTQYF. Written as DNA, the CDR3 is TGCGCCAGCAAAGTAGCGGGGTACACAGATACGCAGTATTTT. J is TRBJ2-3 and V is TRBV5-1, with TRBD2 identical over 8 bases. The CDR3 consists of 14 residues. From germline, CDR1 is SGHRS and CDR2 YFSETQ. J was trimmed by 2 bases and V by 6 bases; bases with no gene match: 5.

The rearrangement uses TRBV23-1 and TRBJ1-2, with D unclear. TRBV23-1 is placed among ORFs of uncertain function. Trimming took 0 bases from V and 7 from J, leaving 9 bases between them. This CDR3 has 13 amino acids. The CDR3 coding sequence is TGCGCCAGCAGTCAATCGCCCCAGGCTGGCTACACCTTC. Amino acids: CASSQSPQAGYTF.